This T cell receptor (beta chain) was sequenced during a study of cytomegalovirus exposure and HLA in healthy donors (dated by TCRdb to the late 2010s). For the study in its entirety: An earlier analysis of approximately 640 of the donors reported approximately 300 Gb of sequence data and 100 million to 130 million unique TCR beta sequences from about 200 million T cells. The study combined high-throughput TCR immunosequencing, statistical association of individual TCRs with disease status, and machine learning to predict cytomegalovirus infection status. A separate validation cohort of 100 to 150 different subjects was used in addition to the 666-subject first cohort. Among the approximately 400 genotyped donors, approximately 81% belonged to the genetic ancestry cluster associated with self-reported Caucasian donors. Roughly 5 DR-DQ haplotypes were handled as single units for association and clustering, since linkage in the cohort was strong. Typing coverage varied by locus: about 620-630 donors for A, B, C, DRB1 and DQB1; more than 500 for DQA1; some 610 for DPA1; fewer than 480 for DPB1. HLA typing included class I and class II loci at four-digit resolution. An early release that covered some 630 HLA-typed donors contained around 300 gigabases of sequencing data and roughly 84 million unique TCR sequences. In a later analysis, previously published TCR beta repertoires from 666 donors were re-analyzed and high-resolution HLA genotyping was added so that TCR occurrence patterns could be studied. On average, 235,054 unique TCR beta nucleotide sequences were sequenced per donor among 398 genotyped donors of the cohort, with 15% to 20% of those sequences being non-productive. The T cell repertoires of some 670 subjects were profiled by immunosequencing and related to cytomegalovirus serostatus. In the later analysis, no new phenotypic data were used to find candidate immune exposures; instead, reliance was placed on TCR beta sequences and their occurrence across donors. All discovery cohort repertoires had been generated on a single sequencing platform. A later genetic analysis used genome-wide SNP genotypes for 398 of the 666 donors, treating that subset as a discovery cohort. An earlier analysis of a few hundred of the donors applied high-throughput TCR beta sequencing to assess whether each TCR beta V gene segment acted as functional or pseudogenic. Alongside the repertoire data, information on donor age, sex, ethnicity and CMV serostatus was compiled. The study was designed to test whether signatures of past pathogen exposure could be identified by cataloging public T cell receptors.

Libraries were constructed by the immunoSEQ multiplex PCR assay. For the multiplex PCR, a mixture combining 60 forward primers for TCR Vbeta segments and 13 reverse primers for TCR Jbeta segments was used. A multiplex PCR assay on genomic DNA amplified the CDR3 region of rearranged TCR beta genes. On the Illumina HiSeq System, the amplified TCR beta libraries were sequenced as 87-base-pair reads. Regarding the original processing steps: Across the roughly 640 repertoires, a later analysis counted 75 million to 90 million unique TCR beta chains, 9.5 million to 13 million of which were shared by at least two donors. Raw reads were error-corrected and collapsed into unique sequences by a nearest-neighbor algorithm in which closely related sequences were merged to remove PCR and sequencing errors. V, D and J gene segments were assigned by aligning CDR3 sequences to IMGT reference sequences. For a sequence to be retained, a match of at least six nucleotides to both a V gene segment and a J gene segment was required. A rearrangement counted as productive if the CDR3 had no stop codons and remained in frame with V and J, and every other rearrangement counted as non-productive. Following IMGT convention, CDR3 was defined as the stretch from the second conserved V-encoded cysteine to the conserved J-encoded phenylalanine. The earlier analysis of approximately 590 of the donors excluded any sequence lacking an unambiguous match to a single V gene segment. In an earlier analysis of 500 to 750 of the donors, V segments were called functional above 56.7% productive rearrangements and were called segregating when the between-donor standard deviation exceeded 5%. A statistical classification framework was built to diagnose cytomegalovirus status from the catalog of TCR beta chain sequences. A later analysis assigned V and J genes by comparing TCR nucleotide sequences with IMGT/GENE-DB human TR gene sequences. Using the TCRdist pipeline, a later analysis assigned CDR3 sequences along with most-parsimonious VDJ recombination scenarios. In a later analysis, each TCR beta chain was defined by its CDR3 amino acid sequence together with its V-gene family, and reads lacking a unique V-gene family were excluded. To address suspected cross-contamination and a sequencing artifact, a later analysis removed roughly 580 highly shared, low-generation-probability nucleotide sequences. In a later analysis, a clonal expansion index for each public chain was calculated from normalized within-repertoire ranks of inferred template counts. In a later analysis, generation probabilities were computed with a VDJ recombination model fitted to out-of-frame rearrangements, and the resulting probabilities were checked against IGoR. In a later analysis, TCR-TCR, TCR-HLA and TCR-CMV co-occurrence was scored with hypergeometric tests, and a repertoire-size bias correction was applied to TCR pairs. A later analysis estimated false discovery rates by permuting HLA or CMV assignments 20 times. In a later analysis, co-occurring TCRs were grouped using DBSCAN, with TCRdist sequence similarity added in when clustering inside HLA-allele-positive subsets. Repertoires with fewer than 30,000 or more than 120,000 public chains, plus five repertoires with anomalous nucleotide sharing, were excluded from co-occurrence clustering. TCRdb retrieved this table from immuneACCESS and kept in-frame rearrangements only. Not all clones are present; in checked studies, unresolved V genes account for under half, and no reason is known for the remainder. That table gives V, J and clone size, and the DNA gave D and trimming. The sample table includes over 60,000 clones. Approximately 7.5% of the sample comes from the top ten.

Looking up the germline V gene yields CDR1 KGHSH and CDR2 LQKENI. Reading from cysteine to phenylalanine, the CDR3 counts 15 amino acids. The CDR3 DNA has 45 bases and is translated from base 1. V drops 1 base and J drops 8 bases, leaving 15 bases in between. The cohort consisted of 670 or so healthy bone marrow donors. All cohort members were sampled while nominally healthy, although unrecorded immune exposures were likely present. The donor tested CMV seropositive and was one of the 289 seropositive cohort members. A peripheral blood sample was provided by each donor, and peripheral blood mononuclear cells were used for TCR beta sequencing. The Qiagen DNeasy Blood Extraction Kit was used to extract genomic DNA from the blood cell samples. Study-wide conclusions, independent of this receptor: Sequencing depth was assumed to be roughly uniform across donors in the presence/absence analyses, though that assumption may not hold. In a later genetic analysis, fewer N-insertions in productive TCRs were reported among donors in an Asian-associated ancestry cluster than the approximately 670-donor mean. HLA typing was unavailable for some donors at each locus, so association tests used only the typed subset. A later analysis found that TCR association rates varied across HLA loci, with DRB1 alleles showing the most associated TCRs and HLA-C alleles the fewest. V-gene and J-gene trimming of TCR beta chains was associated with a missense DCLRE1C variant in a later genetic analysis, and the association was replicated in an independent cohort. Correlated functional status among segregating V segments might reflect linkage disequilibrium, but an unknown experimental factor could not be ruled out. A few of the identified cytomegalovirus-associated TCR beta chains were confirmed in vitro to be specific for cytomegalovirus antigens. For the cohort, immune exposure information was limited to CMV serostatus. A group of highly shared sequence variants was considered likely to be a technical artifact of the sequencing pipeline. Because the 87-base-pair reads could not distinguish some IMGT-functional V segments, including TRBV6-2 and TRBV6-3, those segments were excluded. Several of the top co-occurrence clusters appeared to be linked to parvovirus B19, influenza, CMV and Epstein-Barr virus, according to a later analysis. A later analysis associated 15,000 to 20,000 TCR beta sequences with specific HLA alleles at a false discovery rate of 0.05. When HLA alleles, especially DR and DQ, strongly co-occurred, attributing TCR associations to individual alleles was difficult. The study listed approximately 150 TCR beta chains as associated with cytomegalovirus. A further reported finding was that TCR beta sequences accurately predicted the HLA-A and HLA-B alleles for most subjects in the first cohort. Seventeen rarely observed V segments, including chromosome 9 orphons, were excluded from the earlier analysis of several hundred of the donors because counts were too low. Cytomegalovirus status was reported to be diagnosed by the classifier with high specificity and sensitivity in both the original and validation cohorts. In this cohort, only TCR beta chains were sequenced, and detectable features were limited by the absence of alpha or paired-chain data. Across donors, most TCR sequences were observed very rarely, whereas some public TCRs were present in many individuals. In an earlier analysis of a few hundred of the donors, most TCR beta V segments were observed in productive rearrangements about 87% or about 30% of the time, broadly matching IMGT annotations. Most CMV-associated TCR beta chains appeared to be HLA-restricted in a later analysis, and the HLA associations seemed to be driven largely by CMV exposure. A later analysis found that HLA-associated TCR beta chains were more clonally expanded and had lower generation probabilities than equally common non-associated chains. The authors suggested that the approach could potentially be extended to other disease states and immunological phenotypes.

On this clone: Its antigen is still unknown.

This chain joins TRBV18 to TRBJ1-3, with no confidently assigned D gene. This sequence was found in a female donor in good health and CMV-seropositive. Sequencing input: PBMCs. The DNA sequence is given as TGTGCCAGCTCACCACGGCTAGCAGTAATGGACACCATATATTTT. This translates into CASSPRLAVMDTIYF.